This T cell receptor (beta chain) derives from a study of cytomegalovirus exposure and HLA in healthy donors. Whole-study context: Of the donors genotyped, several hundred in all, 65% to 90% fell in the Caucasian-associated ancestry cluster.

Study results and limitations: Reports described diagnosis of cytomegalovirus status by the classifier as highly specific and sensitive.

Primers for the PCR totalled 60 Vbeta and 13 Jbeta. Some clones are missing from TCRdb's copy, which holds only in-frame ones; the method was immunoSEQ multiplex PCR. The table lists a few hundred thousand clones, 75% to 80% of them singletons. Notes on this clone: As yet, its antigen is unknown.

The germline V gene has CDR1 MGHRA and CDR2 YSYEKL. Germline trimming cut 4 bases from V and 3 bases from J; bases unmatched to any gene: 5. The CDR3 length is 14 residues. Sequencing was performed on PBMCs. This TCR was recovered from a man younger than 35 in good health and CMV-seronegative. The chain uses TRBV4-1 and TRBJ2-7, with TRBD2 matching over 8 bases. CDR3 nucleotide sequence: TGCGCCAGCAGCCCCGCTACTAGCGGCTACGAGCAGTACTTC. Amino acids: CASSPATSGYEQYF.